The present entry profiles one TCR beta chain with its context. The antigen is undetermined. These data originate in a study of shared clonotypes between healthy human individuals. The V gene's germline CDR1 is SGHDT and CDR2 YYEEEE. With 0 bases clipped from V and 10 bases from J, the junction kept 5 bases outside the gene matches. The CDR3 spans 13 residues. Per the original methods: Sequence data from immunoSEQ were junction-only and lacked quality scores; consequently, filtering differed. Clones were sequenced by immunoSEQ multiplex PCR, and TCRdb holds only the in-frame ones, with some missing. That table furnishes V, J and clone size, whereas the DNA furnished D and trimming. There are around 1.1 million clones in the sample; 75% to 80% occur only once, and 0.6% to 0.7% lies in the top ten. Study results and limitations: In general, naive subsets displayed greater estimated richness than memory subsets did.

The sequenced sample was memory CD4+ T cells from PBMCs. Stated subset: CD45RA-negative fraction. This sequence joins TRBV5-6 and TRBJ1-1; 8 nucleotides align to TRBD1. This clonotype was sampled from a man aged 18 to 35 in good health. Some clones in this sample may be carry-over from other donors' samples. The CDR3 here is CASSLVGQDLAFF. In DNA form, the CDR3 reads TGTGCCAGCAGCTTGGTGGGACAGGATTTAGCTTTCTTT.